The 32 T cell receptor beta chains below all came from one sample that was sequenced in a study of technical replicates of blood from a few donors. The method was immunoSEQ multiplex PCR; TCRdb's version includes in-frame clones alone and lacks a portion of them. The table includes 70,000 to 85,000 clones, roughly 92% detected once. The sequenced sample consisted of T cells isolated from PBMCs. These receptors all come from a human donor in good health.

The chain couples TRBV6-1 to TRBJ1-2, with D possibly TRBD1 on 5 matching bases. V was cut by 0 bases and J by 5 bases, with 13 bases left in between. This CDR3 has 15 amino acids. CDR1 is MNHNS and CDR2 is SASEGT in the germline V gene. This CDR3 is CASSEALGHNYGYTF. In nucleotides, the CDR3 is TGTGCCAGCAGTGAAGCGCTCGGACACAATTATGGCTACACCTTC.

V usage is TRBV5-4 and J usage is TRBJ2-7; the match to TRBD1 covers 9 bases. V dropped 3 bases and J dropped 4; count of bases not matched to a gene: 5. The CDR3 extends over 14 amino acids. CDR1 and CDR2 from the germline V gene are SGHNT and YYREEE (reference sequence). The CDR3 DNA sequence: TGTGCCAGCAGCTCCGGGACAGGGCCTTACGAGCAGTACTTC. This gives the protein CASSSGTGPYEQYF.

The V call is TRBV19, the J call TRBJ1-2; 7 bases align to TRBD1. The CDR3 length is 15 residues. From germline, CDR1 is LNHDA and CDR2 SQIVND (reference sequence). The junction had 8 bases not matched to a gene; V was cut back by 3 bases and J by 4 bases. The CDR3 here is CASSILPGQIYGYTF. CDR3 nucleotide sequence: TGTGCCAGTAGTATTCTTCCGGGACAGATCTATGGCTACACCTTC.

Points on this clone: Other DNA sequences within the sample encode an identical CDR3. This chain links TRBV27 with TRBJ2-1, with TRBD1 as a possible D gene (5 bases). Per germline, CDR1 MNHEY and CDR2 SMNVEV (reference sequence). Trimming shortened V by 1 base and J by 8 bases, and 6 bases separated the two germline ends. The CDR3 length is 12 residues. The CDR3 DNA follows: TGTGCCAGCAGTTTATTAGGGGATGAGCAGTTCTTC. It translates to CASSLLGDEQFF.

This chain joins TRBV15 and TRBJ2-3; 8 positions match TRBD2. The V and J ends lost 0 bases and 5 bases, in that order; junction bases with no gene match: 4. The CDR3 is 15 amino acids. Germline CDR1 is LNHNV and CDR2 is YYDKDF (reference sequence). CDR3 amino acids: CATSRDGLAGDTQYF. DNA for the CDR3: TGTGCCACCAGCAGAGATGGGCTAGCGGGAGATACGCAGTATTTT.

V is TRBV7-3 and J is TRBJ1-3; D possibly corresponds to TRBD1 (6 bases). The germline V and J ends were trimmed by 5 bases and 2 bases, with 19 bases remaining between them. Germline V gives CDR1 SGHTA, CDR2 FQGTGA. The CDR3 has 17 residues. The CDR3 DNA is TGTGCCAGCAGCCTATCCCTAACAGGGAAGCCTGGAAACACCATATATTTT. This translates into CASSLSLTGKPGNTIYF.

V is TRBV7-2 and J is TRBJ2-1; 12 bases align to TRBD2. Germline V gives CDR1 SGHTA, CDR2 FQGNSA. V gave up 9 bases and J gave up 4 bases; unmatched junction bases: 7. This CDR3 has 15 amino acids. This chain's CDR3 is CASEKTSGGYNEQFF. Here the CDR3 DNA reads TGTGCCAGTGAAAAGACTAGCGGGGGTTACAATGAGCAGTTCTTC. The full variable domain, with the rest looked up from reference TRBV7-2 and TRBJ2-1, is GAGVSQSPSNKVTEKGKDVELRCDPISGHTALYWYRQSLGQGLEFLIYFQGNSAPDKSGLPSDRFSAERTGGSVSTLTIQRTQQEDSAVYLCASEKTSGGYNEQFFGPGTRLTVL.

The rearrangement joins TRBV6-5 to TRBJ1-2, with 9 bases that match TRBD1. The CDR3 contains 15 residues. Trimming at V came to 0 bases and at J to 8 bases, leaving 7 bases not matched to a gene. The germline V gene has CDR1 MNHEY and CDR2 SVGAGI. The CDR3 nucleotides are TGTGCCAGCAGTTACTCGGGACAGGGTGAACGGGGCTACACCTTC. This sequence encodes CASSYSGQGERGYTF.

The chain employs TRBV19 and TRBJ2-5; TRBD2 matches 13 bases. CDR3 length: 15 residues. Per germline, CDR1 LNHDA and CDR2 SQIVND (reference sequence). The ends lost 5 bases at V and 5 bases at J; junction bases unmatched: 5. CDR3 loop: CASSPSTSGGETQYF. CDR3 bases: TGTGCCAGTAGTCCCTCGACTAGCGGGGGGGAGACCCAGTACTTC.

The chain carries TRBV9 and TRBJ2-7; 12 bases align to TRBD1. The germline CDR1 and CDR2 sequences are SGDLS and YYNGEE. The CDR3 length is 15 residues. V was clipped by 3 bases and J by 3 bases; unmatched bases: 4. CDR3 sequence reads: CASSAGTGGGYEQYF. As DNA, the CDR3 is TGTGCCAGCAGCGCCGGGACAGGGGGCGGCTACGAGCAGTACTTC.

The chain couples TRBV5-1 to TRBJ1-4, with 7 bases identical to TRBD1. The V and J ends lost 3 bases and 5 bases, in that order; junction bases with no gene match: 4. CDR1 SGHRS and CDR2 YFSETQ come from the germline V gene. The CDR3 has 14 amino acids. The CDR3 DNA reads TGCGCCAGCAGCTGGGGACAGTCAAATGAAAAACTGTTTTTT. It specifies CASSWGQSNEKLFF.

V gene TRBV28 combines with J gene TRBJ2-7; 9 bases are a match to TRBD1. After removal of 5 bases from V and 3 bases from J, the junction contained 11 bases not matched to a gene. CDR1 MDHEN and CDR2 SYDVKM come from the germline V gene. This CDR3 is 16 amino acids long. The CDR3 sequence: CASSTHRDRAGYEQYF. CDR3 sequence (DNA): TGTGCCAGCAGTACCCACCGGGACAGGGCAGGCTACGAGCAGTACTTC.

This clone occurred once. The chain couples TRBV19 to TRBJ2-1; the match to TRBD2 covers 8 bases. The length of the CDR3 is 13 residues. From germline, CDR1 is LNHDA and CDR2 SQIVND (reference sequence). Trimming at V came to 2 bases and at J to 8 bases, leaving 2 bases not matched to a gene. The CDR3 sequence: CASSIREGYEQFF. In DNA form, the CDR3 reads TGTGCCAGTAGTATACGGGAGGGATATGAGCAGTTCTTC.

This chain links TRBV15 with TRBJ2-3; D gene uncertain. Trimming removed 2 bases from V and 0 bases from J, with 9 bases in between. Per germline, CDR1 LNHNV and CDR2 YYDKDF (reference sequence). The CDR3 consists of 15 residues. CDR3 sequence (DNA): TGTGCCACCAGCAGAACCCCAGGTAGCACAGATACGCAGTATTTT. Amino acids: CATSRTPGSTDTQYF.

Comment on this clone: One junction end does not reproduce the germline sequence, and a read error may be involved. The genes are TRBV7-9 and TRBJ1-3; 7 bases agree with TRBD1. This CDR3 region has 15 residues. The germline V gene has CDR1 SEHNR and CDR2 FQNEAQ (reference sequence). The DNA of the CDR3 is TGTGCCAGCAGCTTAACCGACAGGGTTGGACACACCATATATTTT. The encoded protein is CASSLTDRVGHTIYF.

V is TRBV6-5 and J is TRBJ1-5, with D tentatively TRBD1 (6 bases). V was pared by 10 bases and J by 1 base, with 11 bases between. The CDR3 has 13 residues. Per germline, CDR1 MNHEY and CDR2 SVGAGI. DNA for the CDR3: TGTGCCACTACCACAGGGAGCAATCAGCCCCAGCATTTT. Protein: CATTTGSNQPQHF.

This chain uses TRBV27 with TRBJ2-7; no reliable D call. The CDR3 has 11 amino acids. V lost 3 bases, J lost 4 bases, and 4 bases lay in between. Germline V gene lookup returns CDR1 MNHEY and CDR2 SMNVEV (reference sequence). The CDR3, as DNA: TGTGCCAGCAGTTTCGGTTACGAGCAGTACTTC. Its translation is CASSFGYEQYF.

V gene TRBV27 combines with J gene TRBJ1-2; D is perhaps TRBD1 (5 bases). Germline CDR1 and CDR2: MNHEY and SMNVEV (reference sequence). This CDR3 comprises 16 residues. Deletions cut 0 bases from V and 4 bases from J, with 15 bases between. In DNA, the CDR3 is TGTGCCAGCAGTTTATCCTCTCATCAGGGAAGCTATGGCTACACCTTC. Its protein is CASSLSSHQGSYGYTF.

The rearrangement joins TRBV19 to TRBJ1-1; D unresolved. V shed 3 bases and J shed 5 bases, with 10 bases lying between them. The CDR3 sequence is 13 residues long. Germline V gene sequence: CDR1 LNHDA, CDR2 SQIVND (reference sequence). CDR3 sequence (DNA): TGTGCCAGTAGTATTAACAGAAAGACTGAAGCTTTCTTT. It translates to CASSINRKTEAFF.

Remarks on this clone: A read error may account for a junction end that differs from germline. The chain combines TRBV7-7 with TRBJ2-1, with TRBD1 identical over 7 bases. This CDR3 comprises 16 residues. Germline-derived CDR1 and CDR2 are SSHAT and FNYEAQ (reference sequence). The chain's CDR3 is CASSGPDRVIYNEQFF. The CDR3 region has the DNA TGTGCTAGCAGCGGACCAGACAGGGTTATTTATAATGAGCAGTTCTTC.

This chain connects TRBV7-2 to TRBJ2-1; maybe TRBD2 (5 bases). V dropped 3 bases and J dropped 8 bases, with 17 bases sitting between them. Germline V gene data show CDR1 as SGHTA and CDR2 as FQGNSA. The CDR3 is 15 residues long. The CDR3 reads CASSFGFLAKDEQFF. The CDR3, as DNA: TGTGCCAGCAGCTTTGGTTTTCTAGCCAAGGATGAGCAGTTCTTC. The variable domain in full, completed from reference TRBV7-2 and TRBJ2-1, reads GAGVSQSPSNKVTEKGKDVELRCDPISGHTALYWYRQSLGQGLEFLIYFQGNSAPDKSGLPSDRFSAERTGGSVSTLTIQRTQQEDSAVYLCASSFGFLAKDEQFFGPGTRLTVL.

The chain links TRBV25-1 to TRBJ2-7; 7 bases agree with TRBD2. V dropped 1 base and J dropped 7; count of bases not matched to a gene: 13. The V gene's germline CDR1 is MGHDK and CDR2 SYGVNS. This CDR3 comprises 16 residues. The CDR3 region has the DNA TGTGCCAGCAGTGAATTGGGGGAGGGCCTTTTTCGTGAGCAGTACTTC. Protein: CASSELGEGLFREQYF.

V usage is TRBV9 and J usage is TRBJ2-7, with D possibly being TRBD2 (5 bases). The CDR3 consists of 14 residues. Trimming shortened V by 0 bases and J by 0 bases, and 7 bases separated the two germline ends. CDR1 and CDR2 (germline): SGDLS, YYNGEE. CDR3 residues: CASSVGRTSYEQYF. In DNA, the CDR3 is TGTGCCAGCAGCGTAGGGAGGACCTCCTACGAGCAGTACTTC. Combining the CDR3 with reference TRBV9 and TRBJ2-7 gives the whole variable domain DSGVTQTPKHLITATGQRVTLRCSPRSGDLSVYWYQQSLDQGLQFLIQYYNGEERAKGNILERFSAQQFPDLHSELNLSSLELGDSALYFCASSVGRTSYEQYFGPGTRLTVT.

The V and J genes are TRBV7-3 and TRBJ2-3; 9 bases align to TRBD2. V lost 3 bases, J lost 2 bases, and 3 bases stayed unmatched. Germline-derived CDR1 and CDR2 are SGHTA and FQGTGA. This CDR3 is 15 amino acids long. The CDR3 is CASSLRGRATDTQYF. The CDR3 DNA follows: TGTGCCAGCAGCTTGCGCGGGAGGGCCACAGATACGCAGTATTTT.

The chain has TRBV7-2 and TRBJ2-7; TRBD2 agrees at 13 bases. CDR3 length: 17 amino acids. V was pared by 4 bases and J by 7 bases, with 13 bases of the junction left unmatched. The germline gives CDR1 SGHTA, CDR2 FQGNSA. The CDR3 DNA reads as TGTGCCAGCAGCTGGGGGACTAGCGGGAAAGCGGCGGTGGAGCAGTACTTC. It encodes CASSWGTSGKAAVEQYF.

The rearrangement joins TRBV13 to TRBJ2-7; the D gene is possibly TRBD1 (5 bases). Germline CDR1 PRHDT, CDR2 FYEKMQ (reference sequence). The V and J ends lost 3 bases and 7 bases respectively, with 13 bases between them. The CDR3 loop spans 13 amino acids. CDR3 region: CASSLSRVGEQYF. CDR3 sequence (DNA): TGTGCCAGCAGCTTGTCCAGGGTAGGAGAGCAGTACTTC.

The V and J genes are TRBV5-1 and TRBJ2-5; perhaps TRBD1 as D (5 bases). The V gene lost 6 bases and the J gene lost 5 bases, with 11 bases spanning the gap. Germline CDR1 reads SGHRS; CDR2 reads YFSETQ. CDR3 size: 12 residues. The CDR3 reads CASTDSRETQYF. CDR3 coding DNA: TGCGCCAGCACCGACAGTCGGGAGACCCAGTACTTC.

The chain combines TRBV10-3 with TRBJ1-5, with 11 bases lining up with TRBD1. This CDR3 is built from 17 residues. Germline trimming cut 3 bases from V and 4 bases from J; bases unmatched to any gene: 8. The germline gives CDR1 ENHRY, CDR2 SYGVKD. The CDR3 DNA is TGTGCCATCAGTGAAGCCGCCGGGACAGGGGGAAATCAGCCCCAGCATTTT. Translated: CAISEAAGTGGNQPQHF.

The gene calls are TRBV9 and TRBJ2-5, with 10 positions matching TRBD2. This CDR3 contains 16 residues. Germline trimming cut 3 bases from V and 2 bases from J; bases unmatched to any gene: 7. Germline V lookup: CDR1 SGDLS, CDR2 YYNGEE. CDR3 loop: CASSAPAGGPQETQYF. The CDR3 DNA is TGTGCCAGCAGCGCTCCAGCGGGAGGGCCTCAAGAGACCCAGTACTTC.

The rearrangement joins TRBV28 to TRBJ2-7, with D possibly matching TRBD2 (5 bases). This CDR3 is built from 14 residues. The V end lost 4 bases, the J end lost 3 bases, and 13 bases lay between the germline ends. CDR1 is MDHEN, CDR2 SYDVKM, per germline. CDR3 bases: TGTGCCAGCAGTTCCGGGTTCGACTACTACGAGCAGTACTTC. The encoded protein is CASSSGFDYYEQYF.

V is TRBV15 and J is TRBJ2-7; weak D call: TRBD1 (6 bases). V shed 2 bases and J shed 4 bases, with 15 bases lying between them. This CDR3 region has 15 residues. CDR1 is LNHNV and CDR2 is YYDKDF in the germline V gene (reference sequence). The CDR3 DNA sequence: TGTGCCACCAGCAGAAACAGGGACATATTATACGAGCAGTACTTC. It yields the protein CATSRNRDILYEQYF.

The genes are TRBV7-6 and TRBJ2-5, with 7 positions matching TRBD1. Germline V lookup: CDR1 SGHVS, CDR2 FNYEAQ. The J segment lost 5 bases and the V segment lost 3 bases, leaving 3 bases of the junction unmatched. The length of the CDR3 is 13 residues. The CDR3 loop is CASSFSQGETQYF. Written as DNA, the CDR3 is TGTGCCAGCAGCTTCTCACAGGGGGAGACCCAGTACTTC.